The 10 T cell receptor beta chains listed next were all sequenced from one sample in a study of blood T cell repertoires in COVID-19. Profiling relied on immunoSEQ multiplex PCR, and the TCRdb table lists in-frame clones only, not all of them. The table shows roughly 300,000 clones, with more than 80% occurring only once. Sequenced: PBMCs or T cells enriched from blood (not recorded which). The origin of the receptors is a woman aged 25 to 39 who had recovered from COVID-19.

CDR3 nucleotides: TGTGCCAGCAGCGCCCCCCGGGTTACTAATGAAAAACTGTTTTTT. Amino acid sequence: CASSAPRVTNEKLFF. This chain connects TRBV11-2 to TRBJ1-4, with D unresolved. Germline CDR1 SGHAT, CDR2 FQNNGV. Trimming left V 5 bases short and J 2 bases short, with 12 bases between. CDR3 length equals 15 residues.

V and J are TRBV15 and TRBJ1-5; D may be TRBD1 (5 bases). The length of the CDR3 is 13 residues. Trimming removed 3 bases at V and 5 bases at J, with 8 bases between. Germline values: CDR1 LNHNV, CDR2 YYDKDF (reference sequence). CDR3 nucleotides: TGTGCCACCAGCAGGGAGACAGATCAGCCCCAGCATTTT. Protein: CATSRETDQPQHF.

Here the CDR3 reads CAREKYPPGQPYGYTF. Written as DNA, the CDR3 is TGTGCCAGAGAGAAATACCCCCCGGGACAGCCCTATGGCTACACCTTC. V is TRBV21-1 and J is TRBJ1-2; TRBD1, the table's D call, was not compared with the DNA. TRBV21-1 counts as a pseudogene. This CDR3 contains 16 residues.

This chain connects TRBV24-1 to TRBJ1-2; D is perhaps TRBD1 (6 bases). The V end lost 4 bases, the J end lost 7 bases, and 12 bases lay between the germline ends. Germline V gene data show CDR1 as KGHDR and CDR2 as SFDVKD. This CDR3 contains 13 residues. The CDR3, as DNA: TGTGCCACCAGTGACCGAAGGGACACTGGCTACACCTTC. Amino acids: CATSDRRDTGYTF.

This clone was picked up one time. The V and J genes are TRBV7-9 and TRBJ2-1; TRBD1 aligns across 8 bases. The germline gives CDR1 SEHNR, CDR2 FQNEAQ (reference sequence). Germline trimming cut 4 bases from V and 1 base from J; bases unmatched to any gene: 6. This CDR3 has 16 amino acids. Written as DNA, the CDR3 is TGTGCCAGCAGCTCCCGAAGACAGGGGTCCTACAATGAGCAGTTCTTC. Translated: CASSSRRQGSYNEQFF.

The gene calls are TRBV4-1 and TRBJ1-2, with 10 nucleotides matching TRBD1. This CDR3 comprises 14 residues. Per the germline V gene, CDR1 is MGHRA and CDR2 is YSYEKL. V was pared by 4 bases and J by 3 bases, with 2 bases of the junction left unmatched. The CDR3 coding sequence is TGCGCCAGCAGCCGAGGACAGGGGGACTATGGCTACACCTTC. It translates to CASSRGQGDYGYTF.

The V call is TRBV5-1, the J call TRBJ1-5, with TRBD1 matching over 8 bases. The germline V gene has CDR1 SGHRS and CDR2 YFSETQ. V lost 4 bases to trimming and J lost 3 bases; unmatched junction nucleotides: 12. The CDR3 totals 17 residues. CDR3: CASSVGPDRGVNQPQHF. The CDR3 DNA reads TGCGCCAGCAGCGTTGGCCCTGACAGGGGCGTCAATCAGCCCCAGCATTTT.

This clone showed up just once. The DNA for the CDR3 is TGTGCCATCAGTGAGCGGGGACAGCCCGACACCGGGGAGCTGTTTTTT. The encoded protein is CAISERGQPDTGELFF. The chain uses TRBV10-3 and TRBJ2-2; TRBD1 matches 7 bases. The J segment lost 3 bases and the V segment lost 2 bases, leaving 6 bases of the junction unmatched. The CDR3 totals 16 residues. Germline V lookup: CDR1 ENHRY, CDR2 SYGVKD.

The rearrangement links TRBV28 to TRBJ2-7, with 11 nucleotides matching TRBD2. The V gene end was trimmed by 8 bases and the J gene end by 5 bases; junction bases not matched to a gene: 8. Germline V gene lookup returns CDR1 MDHEN and CDR2 SYDVKM. The CDR3 extends over 14 amino acids. The CDR3 spells CASVRLAGRDEQYF. As DNA, the CDR3 is TGTGCCAGCGTAAGACTAGCGGGGCGGGACGAGCAGTACTTC.

V is TRBV28 and J is TRBJ1-1; maybe TRBD1 (5 bases). The germline gives CDR1 MDHEN, CDR2 SYDVKM. This CDR3 spans 12 amino acids. V lost 6 bases and J lost 5, with 10 bases in between. The CDR3 region has the DNA TGTGCCAGCAGGGTTGCAGGGACTGAAGCTTTCTTT. Its translation is CASRVAGTEAFF.